Listed here is a single T cell receptor beta chain. The CDR3 runs 15 residues. Germline values: CDR1 MNHEY, CDR2 SVGEGT. V was clipped by 5 bases and J by 4 bases, with 15 bases between them. This entry is derived from a study of blood T cell repertoires in COVID-19. The data were produced by immunoSEQ multiplex PCR, yet TCRdb's version contains in-frame clones alone and is incomplete. Of around 100,000 clones listed, 65% to 75% are singletons. Sequencing was carried out using peripheral blood. This TCR derives from a man older than 75 with acute or convalescent COVID-19. The chain has TRBV6-2 or TRBV6-3 and TRBJ2-1; weak D call: TRBD1 (6 bases). CDR3 coding DNA: TGTGCCAGCAGTCACCAGTCACAGGGTTACAATGAGCAGTTCTTC. Its protein is CASSHQSQGYNEQFF.